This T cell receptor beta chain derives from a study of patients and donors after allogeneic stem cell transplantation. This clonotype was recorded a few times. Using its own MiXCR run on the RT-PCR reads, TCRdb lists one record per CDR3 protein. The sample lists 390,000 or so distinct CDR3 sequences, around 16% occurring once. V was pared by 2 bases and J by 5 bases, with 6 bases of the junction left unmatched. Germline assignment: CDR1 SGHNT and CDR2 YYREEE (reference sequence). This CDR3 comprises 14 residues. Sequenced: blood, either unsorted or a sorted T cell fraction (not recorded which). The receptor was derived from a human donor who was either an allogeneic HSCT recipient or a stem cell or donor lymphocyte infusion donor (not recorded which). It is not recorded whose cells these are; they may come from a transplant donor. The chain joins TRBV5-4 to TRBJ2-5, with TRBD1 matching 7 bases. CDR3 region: CASSLRDREETQYF. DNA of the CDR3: TGTGCCAGCAGCTTAAGGGACAGAGAGGAGACCCAGTACTTC.